This T cell receptor beta chain was sequenced during a study of blood T cell repertoires in COVID-19. CDR1 is SEHNR and CDR2 is FQNEAQ in the germline V gene (reference sequence). The CDR3 spans 18 residues. With 3 bases clipped from V and 1 base from J, the junction kept 7 bases outside the gene matches. Recruitment covered under 25 US areas and drew participants whose ages spanned roughly 18 to 100 years. Some clones are missing from TCRdb's copy, which holds only in-frame ones; the method was immunoSEQ multiplex PCR. Of about 180,000 clones listed, approximately 89% are singletons. The sample taken for sequencing was PBMCs or T cells enriched from blood (not recorded which). The chain employs TRBV7-9 and TRBJ2-6; 9 positions match TRBD1. This clonotype was obtained from a woman between 40 and 55 years old with acute COVID-19. The CDR3 reads CASSFQDRGLSGANVLTF. The CDR3 DNA is TGTGCCAGCAGCTTCCAGGACAGGGGACTATCTGGGGCCAACGTCCTGACTTTC.